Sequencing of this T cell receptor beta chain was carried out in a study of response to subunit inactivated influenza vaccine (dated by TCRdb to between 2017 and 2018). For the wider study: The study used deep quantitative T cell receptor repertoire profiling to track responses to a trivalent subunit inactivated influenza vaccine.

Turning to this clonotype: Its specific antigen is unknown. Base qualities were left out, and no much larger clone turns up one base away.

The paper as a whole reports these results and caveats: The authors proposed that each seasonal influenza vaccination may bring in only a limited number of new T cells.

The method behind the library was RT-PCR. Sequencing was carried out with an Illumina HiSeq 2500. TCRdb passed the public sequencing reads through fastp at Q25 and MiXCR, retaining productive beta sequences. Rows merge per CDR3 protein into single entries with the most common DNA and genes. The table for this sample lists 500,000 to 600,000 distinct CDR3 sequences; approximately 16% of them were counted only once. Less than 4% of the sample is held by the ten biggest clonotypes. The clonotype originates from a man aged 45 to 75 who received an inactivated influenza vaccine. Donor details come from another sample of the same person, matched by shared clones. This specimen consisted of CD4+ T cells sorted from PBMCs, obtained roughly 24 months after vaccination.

The CDR3 in this case is CASSSQTGPTGELFF. The DNA sequence is TGTGCCAGCAGCTCCCAGACAGGGCCCACCGGGGAGCTGTTTTTT. In this chain, TRBV5-5 is recombined with TRBJ2-2; TRBD1 agrees with 7 junctional bases. CDR1 is given as SGHKS and CDR2 as YYEKEE, both from the germline V gene (reference sequence). Trimming takes 3 bases off V and 4 bases off J; junction bases not matched to a gene: 6. The CDR3 contains 15 residues, cysteine and phenylalanine counted. The CDR3 DNA has 45 bases and is translated from base 1. With all but the CDR3 taken from the reference TRBV5-5 and TRBJ2-2 genes, the full variable domain is: DAGVTQSPTHLIKTRGQQVTLRCSPISGHKSVSWYQQVLGQGPQFIFQYYEKEERGRGNFPDRFSARQFPNYSSELNVNALLLGDSALYLCASSSQTGPTGELFFGEGSRLTVL.